The 25 T cell receptor beta chains listed next were all sequenced from one sample in a study of blood T cell repertoires in COVID-19. Profiling relied on immunoSEQ multiplex PCR, and the TCRdb table lists in-frame clones only, not all of them. This sample has some 320,000 clones, with approximately 89% found just once. Sequencing was performed on peripheral blood. The origin of the receptors is a woman aged 30 to 39 with COVID-19, enrolled during active disease.

V gene TRBV6-5 combines with J gene TRBJ2-1; 8 bases align to TRBD2. The CDR3 spans 14 residues. The junction had 7 bases not matched to a gene; V was cut back by 7 bases and J by 5 bases. Germline V lookup: CDR1 MNHEY, CDR2 SVGAGI. DNA for the CDR3: TGTGCCAGCATCGGGGGGGGGCGTCACAATGAGCAGTTCTTC. Its protein is CASIGGGRHNEQFF.

The CDR3 region is CASSPIGTGGRETQYF. The CDR3 DNA sequence: TGTGCCAGTAGTCCTATAGGGACAGGGGGCCGGGAGACCCAGTACTTC. This chain connects TRBV19 to TRBJ2-5; 12 nucleotides match TRBD1. CDR1 is LNHDA and CDR2 is SQIVND in the germline V gene (reference sequence). The ends lost 5 bases at V and 5 bases at J; junction bases unmatched: 9. This CDR3 has 16 amino acids.

Concerning this clone: The junction departs from germline at one end; a sequencing error may be responsible. J is TRBJ2-7 and V is TRBV3-1 (or the pseudogene TRBV3-2); 7 bases map to TRBD2. The CDR3 length is 14 residues. The germline V gene encodes CDR1 LGHDT and CDR2 YNNKEL (reference sequence). The CDR3 is CASSQDGASGALFF. Here the CDR3 DNA reads TGTGCCAGCAGCCAAGATGGGGCTAGCGGCGCCTTGTTCTTC.

This clone came up a few times. The gene calls are TRBV7-9 and TRBJ1-4, with D possibly being TRBD1 (5 bases). Germline-derived CDR1 and CDR2 are SEHNR and FQNEAQ (reference sequence). The CDR3 is 12 amino acids. Deletions cut 3 bases from V and 7 bases from J, with 6 bases between. The CDR3 loop is CASSFDSEKLFF. The CDR3, as DNA: TGTGCCAGCAGCTTCGACAGTGAAAAACTGTTTTTT. Full variable domain (remainder filled in from reference TRBV7-9 and TRBJ1-4): DTGVSQNPRHKITKRGQNVTFRCDPISEHNRLYWYRQTLGQGPEFLTYFQNEAQLEKSRLLSDRFSAERPKGSFSTLEIQRTEQGDSAMYLCASSFDSEKLFFGSGTQLSVL.

The chain has TRBV11-3 and TRBJ2-7; no clear D gene. Germline V gene lookup returns CDR1 SGHNT and CDR2 YENEEA. Trimming stripped 1 base from V and 7 bases from J, with 8 bases between. The CDR3 length is 12 residues. The CDR3 reads CASSLGLTEQYF. The CDR3 coding sequence is TGTGCCAGCAGCTTAGGACTTACGGAGCAGTACTTC.

The chain employs TRBV9 and TRBJ1-2, with a possible D match to TRBD1 (6 bases). V was shortened by 0 bases and J by 4 bases, with 10 bases between the two germline ends. The CDR3 is made up of 14 amino acids. Germline CDR1 and CDR2: SGDLS and YYNGEE. The CDR3 here is CASSVAQQGYGYTF. The DNA for the CDR3 is TGTGCCAGCAGCGTAGCTCAACAGGGCTATGGCTACACCTTC.

This chain connects TRBV5-1 to TRBJ1-5; D is possibly TRBD1 (5 bases). The CDR3 spans 15 residues. The V gene lost 0 bases and the J gene lost 2 bases, with 9 bases spanning the gap. The V gene's germline CDR1 is SGHRS and CDR2 YFSETQ. The CDR3 DNA sequence: TGCGCCAGCAGCTTGGGGGGACTTGGCAATCAGCCCCAGCATTTT. As protein: CASSLGGLGNQPQHF.

V is TRBV27 and J is TRBJ2-7, with 9 bases matching TRBD1. V lost 4 bases to trimming and J lost 0 bases; unmatched junction nucleotides: 4. The CDR3 has 15 amino acids. Looked up from germline, CDR1 is MNHEY and CDR2 is SMNVEV (reference sequence). CDR3 bases: TGTGCCAGCAGTTGGGCGACAGGGGGCTCCTACGAGCAGTACTTC. Protein sequence: CASSWATGGSYEQYF.

The chain uses TRBV28 and TRBJ1-2; 9 bases align to TRBD1. CDR3 length equals 12 residues. J was trimmed by 8 bases and V by 7 bases; bases with no gene match: 5. Germline V lookup: CDR1 MDHEN, CDR2 SYDVKM. As DNA, the CDR3 is TGTGCCAGCATGGGACAGGGCGCAGGCTACACCTTC. The encoded protein is CASMGQGAGYTF.

This clone was detected a few times. The chain uses TRBV9 and TRBJ2-1; 12 bases match TRBD2. Germline CDR1 SGDLS, CDR2 YYNGEE. Trimming at V came to 3 bases and at J to 0 bases, leaving 13 bases not matched to a gene. The CDR3 is made up of 20 amino acids. CDR3 DNA: TGTGCCAGCAGCGCTGATACTAGCGGGGGGCCCCTTAACTCCTACAATGAGCAGTTCTTC. It translates to CASSADTSGGPLNSYNEQFF.

On this clone itself: An end of the junction does not agree with germline; a read error may underlie this. The chain links TRBV5-1 to TRBJ2-3; 11 bases map to TRBD2. There are 17 residues in the CDR3. Germline CDR1 reads SGHRS; CDR2 reads YFSETQ. The CDR3 DNA sequence: TGCGCCCGCAGCTTTGGTAGCGGGGGGGCGGGCACAGATACGCAGTATTTT. Amino acid sequence: CARSFGSGGAGTDTQYF.

The V and J genes are TRBV11-2 and TRBJ2-1, with TRBD2 as a possible D gene (6 bases). Germline CDR1 and CDR2: SGHAT and FQNNGV. Trimming cost V 5 bases and J 0 bases, with 11 bases left between them. This CDR3 contains 15 residues. The CDR3 loop reads CASSPAGSSYNEQFF. DNA for the CDR3: TGTGCCAGCAGCCCTGCGGGGAGCTCCTACAATGAGCAGTTCTTC.

V gene TRBV28 combines with J gene TRBJ2-2; TRBD1 aligns across 8 bases. Germline V gene lookup returns CDR1 MDHEN and CDR2 SYDVKM. V lost 5 bases to trimming and J lost 4 bases; unmatched junction nucleotides: 9. The CDR3 extends over 16 amino acids. CDR3: CASSIGQGAGTGELFF. For the CDR3, the DNA is TGTGCCAGCAGTATCGGACAGGGTGCGGGCACCGGGGAGCTGTTTTTT.

This chain uses TRBV5-6 with TRBJ1-2; unclear D gene. The germline V and J ends were trimmed by 0 bases and 3 bases, with 6 bases remaining between them. The CDR3 runs 13 residues. From germline, CDR1 is SGHDT and CDR2 YYEEEE. The CDR3 spells CASSLVADYGYTF. The CDR3 DNA follows: TGTGCCAGCAGCTTGGTGGCAGACTATGGCTACACCTTC.

A single count supports this clone. The chain has TRBV14 and TRBJ2-3, with TRBD2 matching over 11 bases. Per germline, CDR1 SGHDN and CDR2 FVKESK. Trimming at V came to 6 bases and at J to 1 base, leaving 3 bases not matched to a gene. The length of the CDR3 is 15 residues. CDR3 DNA sequence: TGTGCCAGCAGTCTTAGCGGGGGGGGCACAGATACGCAGTATTTT. Its protein is CASSLSGGGTDTQYF.

The chain is built from TRBV19 and TRBJ1-4; D may be TRBD1 (5 bases). V lost 3 bases to trimming and J lost 11 bases, with 19 bases between them. The CDR3 length is 15 residues. Germline-derived CDR1 and CDR2 are LNHDA and SQIVND (reference sequence). CDR3 region: CASSMGGRTRKKLFF. The CDR3 DNA is TGTGCCAGTAGTATGGGAGGGCGGACACGAAAGAAACTGTTTTTT.

The gene calls are TRBV19 and TRBJ1-1; D remains unclear. In germline, CDR1 is LNHDA, CDR2 SQIVND (reference sequence). The CDR3 is 13 amino acids. Trimming removed 5 bases at V and 8 bases at J, with 15 bases between. The CDR3 protein is CASSSRPPQEAFF. CDR3 in DNA: TGTGCCAGTAGTTCCCGTCCGCCACAAGAAGCTTTCTTT.

This clone appeared a single time. This chain links TRBV25-1 with TRBJ1-2; D not certain. Germline lookup yields CDR1 MGHDK and CDR2 SYGVNS. Between the trimmed V and J ends, which lost 8 bases and 4 bases, there was a span of 14 bases. This CDR3 is 13 amino acids long. The CDR3, as DNA: TGTGCCAGCCTCATCAAGGAGGGCTATGGCTACACCTTC. This translates into CASLIKEGYGYTF.

This chain uses TRBV27 with TRBJ1-5, with D tentatively TRBD1 (5 bases). CDR3 size: 15 residues. Trimming left V 6 bases short and J 2 bases short, with 14 bases between. Germline CDR1 is MNHEY and CDR2 is SMNVEV (reference sequence). The CDR3 region is CASRTLGGGNQPQHF. For the CDR3, the DNA is TGTGCCAGCAGAACCCTGGGGGGGGGCAATCAGCCCCAGCATTTT.

The V call is TRBV19, the J call TRBJ1-5, with TRBD1 identical over 9 bases. J lost 5 bases, V lost 7 bases, and 12 bases had no gene match. The CDR3 runs 16 residues. Germline CDR1 is LNHDA and CDR2 is SQIVND (reference sequence). CDR3: CASTPTGGGWDQPQHF. As DNA, the CDR3 is TGTGCCAGTACCCCTACAGGGGGCGGGTGGGATCAGCCCCAGCATTTT.

The chain uses TRBV19 and TRBJ1-5; TRBD1 is a possible D gene (6 bases). CDR1 is LNHDA and CDR2 is SQIVND in the germline V gene (reference sequence). The length of the CDR3 is 11 residues. In DNA, the CDR3 is TGTGCGGCGGGGGCCGGACGGCCCCAGCATTTT. This codes for CAAGAGRPQHF.

This clone was picked up one time. Other nucleotide sequences from this sample produce the same CDR3. The chain recombines TRBV4-2 with TRBJ2-1; TRBD2 is a possible D gene (5 bases). The V gene lost 0 bases and the J gene lost 10 bases, with 7 bases spanning the gap. The CDR3 has 12 residues. The germline V gene has CDR1 LGHNA and CDR2 YNFKEQ. CDR3 sequence: CASSQDRREQFF. The CDR3 DNA follows: TGTGCCAGCAGCCAAGATCGGAGGGAGCAGTTCTTC.

The gene calls are TRBV18 and TRBJ2-2; TRBD2 matches at 7 bases. Germline assignment: CDR1 KGHSH and CDR2 LQKENI. The CDR3 contains 18 residues. V shed 4 bases, J shed 0 bases, and the junction held 11 bases outside the gene matches. CDR3 sequence reads: CASSLGAGRASNTGELFF. In DNA form, the CDR3 reads TGTGCCAGCTCACTCGGAGCGGGGCGCGCCTCGAACACCGGGGAGCTGTTTTTT.

The chain has TRBV10-3 and TRBJ1-1; D perhaps matches TRBD1 (6 bases). The ends were cut back, 6 bases at V and 1 base at J, with 12 bases in the middle. This CDR3 is 14 amino acids long. In germline, CDR1 is ENHRY, CDR2 SYGVKD. Here the CDR3 reads CAIRRGQPNTEAFF. Written as DNA, the CDR3 is TGTGCCATCAGGAGGGGACAACCGAACACTGAAGCTTTCTTT.

This chain uses TRBV5-1 with TRBJ1-3, with D uncertain. The CDR3 is 15 residues long. V was trimmed by 4 bases and J by 0 bases, leaving 11 bases between them. Germline assignment: CDR1 SGHRS and CDR2 YFSETQ. The CDR3 bases are TGCGCCAGCAGCCCCTTTGGTAGCTCTGGAAACACCATATATTTT. Translated, it gives CASSPFGSSGNTIYF.